This passage covers 27 T cell receptor beta chains from one sample sequenced in a study of T cell responses to AZD1222 COVID-19 vaccine. Sequencing used immunoSEQ multiplex PCR; TCRdb keeps in-frame clones, though not all of them. The sample includes some 97,000 clones, around 90% seen only once; the top ten take 1.5% to 2%. Source: peripheral blood, taken on day 0 of AZD1222 vaccination. The receptors originated from an adult in good health.

This clone was counted a single time. This chain links TRBV7-2 with TRBJ2-7; 11 nucleotides align to TRBD2. V lost 3 bases to trimming and J lost 2 bases; unmatched junction nucleotides: 9. CDR1 and CDR2 from the germline V gene are SGHTA and FQGNSA. The CDR3 has 17 residues. DNA of the CDR3: TGTGCCAGCAGCTTCCAGACTAGCGGGATCCCCCCCTACGAGCAGTACTTC. Its translation: CASSFQTSGIPPYEQYF.

V gene TRBV6-5 combines with J gene TRBJ1-2; 7 bases agree with TRBD1. CDR1 is MNHEY, CDR2 SVGAGI, per germline. The V gene end was trimmed by 7 bases and the J gene end by 6 bases; junction bases not matched to a gene: 8. This CDR3 spans 13 amino acids. The CDR3 sequence: CASTVTGVDGYTF. The CDR3 nucleotides read TGTGCCAGCACCGTCACAGGGGTCGATGGCTACACCTTC.

The chain employs TRBV5-1 and TRBJ2-7, with D perhaps matching TRBD1 (5 bases). The ends were cut back, 5 bases at V and 7 bases at J, with 10 bases in the middle. From germline, CDR1 is SGHRS and CDR2 YFSETQ. CDR3 size: 11 residues. The CDR3: CASSYGAEQYF. The CDR3 DNA reads TGCGCCAGCAGTTATGGGGCGGAGCAGTACTTC.

CDR3 sequence reads: CASRAGLASSYNSPLHF. The CDR3 DNA is TGTGCCAGCAGGGCCGGGCTCGCGAGCTCCTATAATTCACCCCTCCACTTT. This chain links TRBV28 with TRBJ1-6; D unclear. CDR3 length equals 17 residues. Trimming removed 6 bases at V and 0 bases at J, with 15 bases between. Germline-derived CDR1 and CDR2 are MDHEN and SYDVKM.

The chain has TRBV2 and TRBJ1-5; the match to TRBD1 covers 8 bases. Unmatched junction bases numbered 8, after V lost 6 bases and J lost 4 bases. CDR1 is SNHLY, CDR2 FYNNEI, per germline. There are 15 residues in the CDR3. CDR3 amino acids: CASRPGQGRNQPQHF. For the CDR3, the DNA is TGTGCCAGCAGACCCGGACAGGGTAGAAATCAGCCCCAGCATTTT.

This clone was detected only once. The gene calls are TRBV2 and TRBJ1-2; D is uncertain. The CDR3 is 12 amino acids. Trimming took 10 bases from V and 4 from J, leaving 13 bases between them. CDR1 is SNHLY, CDR2 FYNNEI, per germline. The CDR3, as DNA: TGTGCCACCGACGGGCCAGTCTATGGCTACACCTTC. Protein: CATDGPVYGYTF.

This chain connects TRBV11-2 to TRBJ1-3; D possibly corresponds to TRBD1 (6 bases). Trimming stripped 6 bases from V and 2 bases from J, with 17 bases between. The CDR3 extends over 16 amino acids. The germline CDR1 and CDR2 sequences are SGHAT and FQNNGV. The CDR3 DNA is TGTGCCAGCAGACTCCTCCGGGGGCGAACTGGAAACACCATATATTTT. Amino acids: CASRLLRGRTGNTIYF.

The gene calls are TRBV10-3 and TRBJ1-2; 10 bases map to TRBD1. J was trimmed by 10 bases and V by 0 bases; bases with no gene match: 5. CDR1 ENHRY and CDR2 SYGVKD come from the germline V gene. This CDR3 has 14 residues. The CDR3 here is CAISESSGQGFYTF. The CDR3 DNA follows: TGTGCCATCAGTGAGTCATCGGGACAGGGGTTCTACACCTTC.

This clone was recorded once. The chain employs TRBV28 and TRBJ2-7; 10 nucleotides agree with TRBD1. CDR1 and CDR2 from the germline V gene are MDHEN and SYDVKM. J lost 0 bases, V lost 5 bases, and 13 bases had no gene match. The CDR3 totals 18 residues. CDR3 residues: CASSQRTGGAQSSYEQYF. In DNA, the CDR3 is TGTGCCAGCAGTCAACGGACAGGGGGGGCGCAAAGCTCCTACGAGCAGTACTTC.

V gene TRBV27 combines with J gene TRBJ1-4; D remains unclear. Germline values: CDR1 MNHEY, CDR2 SMNVEV (reference sequence). This CDR3 has 13 amino acids. The germline V and J ends were trimmed by 2 bases and 5 bases, with 6 bases remaining between them. In DNA, the CDR3 is TGTGCCAGCAGTTTAAGGCAGAATGAAAAACTGTTTTTT. Translated: CASSLRQNEKLFF. The variable domain in full, with the rest retrieved from reference TRBV27 and TRBJ1-4, is EAQVTQNPRYLITVTGKKLTVTCSQNMNHEYMSWYRQDPGLGLRQIYYSMNVEVTDKGDVPEGYKVSRKEKRNFPLILESPSPNQTSLYFCASSLRQNEKLFFGSGTQLSVL.

V usage is TRBV18 and J usage is TRBJ2-2; 14 bases fit TRBD2. This CDR3 comprises 19 residues. Germline CDR1 reads KGHSH; CDR2 reads LQKENI. V gave up 1 base and J gave up 0 bases; unmatched junction bases: 4. The DNA of the CDR3 is TGTGCCAGCTCACCACTCGGACTAGCGGGAGGCCCGAACACCGGGGAGCTGTTTTTT. Protein: CASSPLGLAGGPNTGELFF.

V is TRBV28 and J is TRBJ1-5; 7 bases match TRBD1. The V gene end was trimmed by 7 bases and the J gene end by 4 bases; junction bases not matched to a gene: 7. Germline V lookup: CDR1 MDHEN, CDR2 SYDVKM. The CDR3 runs to 14 residues. The CDR3 reads CASTGQVFNQPQHF. Here the CDR3 DNA reads TGTGCCAGCACAGGACAGGTGTTTAATCAGCCCCAGCATTTT.

V and J are TRBV30 and TRBJ2-2; 9 nucleotides line up with TRBD1. CDR3 length equals 18 residues. The ends lost 1 base at V and 3 bases at J; junction bases unmatched: 12. CDR1 GTSNPN and CDR2 SVGIG come from the germline V gene (reference sequence). DNA for the CDR3: TGTGCCTGGAGTGCCCTGCCTCCGGGACAGGGATACACCGGGGAGCTGTTTTTT. Translating gives CAWSALPPGQGYTGELFF.

The rearrangement joins TRBV6-6 to TRBJ2-7; 7 nucleotides align to TRBD1. J was trimmed by 2 bases and V by 4 bases; bases with no gene match: 8. The CDR3 totals 15 residues. Per germline, CDR1 MNHNY and CDR2 SVGAGI (reference sequence). Here the CDR3 reads CASSWQGDPTYEQYF. The CDR3 DNA reads as TGTGCCAGCAGTTGGCAGGGGGATCCGACCTACGAGCAGTACTTC.

In this sample, this clone turned up once. This sequence joins TRBV30 and TRBJ1-5; TRBD1 is a possible D gene (5 bases). V was shortened by 2 bases and J by 6 bases, with 17 bases between the two germline ends. Looked up from germline, CDR1 is GTSNPN and CDR2 is SVGIG (reference sequence). The CDR3 covers 15 residues. CDR3 sequence reads: CAWSPGRGFVQPQHF. In DNA form, the CDR3 reads TGTGCCTGGAGTCCGGGGCGGGGGTTTGTTCAGCCCCAGCATTTT.

V gene TRBV7-6 combines with J gene TRBJ1-3; perhaps TRBD1 as D (5 bases). CDR3 size: 16 residues. Between the trimmed V and J ends, which lost 4 bases and 0 bases, there was a span of 13 bases. CDR1 and CDR2 (germline): SGHVS, FNYEAQ. CDR3 protein: CASSSSTAISGNTIYF. CDR3 coding DNA: TGTGCCAGCAGCTCATCGACAGCAATCTCTGGAAACACCATATATTTT.

V usage is TRBV7-6 and J usage is TRBJ1-2, with 9 bases lining up with TRBD1. Germline trimming cut 2 bases from V and 10 bases from J; bases unmatched to any gene: 5. Germline assignment: CDR1 SGHVS and CDR2 FNYEAQ. The CDR3 loop spans 13 amino acids. This CDR3 reads CASSLRGQGDYTF. For the CDR3, the DNA is TGTGCCAGCAGCTTAAGGGGACAGGGAGACTACACCTTC.

The chain links TRBV6-5 to TRBJ2-1; the D gene is possibly TRBD1 (6 bases). This CDR3 has 14 amino acids. V lost 6 bases and J 2 bases, leaving 11 bases between the germline ends. The germline CDR1 and CDR2 sequences are MNHEY and SVGAGI. The CDR3 sequence is CASSRDIAYNEQFF. CDR3 sequence (DNA): TGTGCCAGCAGCCGGGACATAGCCTACAATGAGCAGTTCTTC.

The V gene is TRBV5-4, the J gene TRBJ2-7, with a possible D match to TRBD1 (6 bases). V gave up 1 base and J gave up 5 bases, with 13 bases separating them. The germline V gene encodes CDR1 SGHNT and CDR2 YYREEE (reference sequence). The CDR3 is 14 amino acids. The CDR3, as DNA: TGTGCCAGCAGCTTGACAGGGAACAAAAACGAGCAGTACTTC. It yields the protein CASSLTGNKNEQYF.

V and J are TRBV10-3 and TRBJ2-2, with 9 bases matching TRBD1. Germline CDR1 reads ENHRY; CDR2 reads SYGVKD. The CDR3 has 18 amino acids. The junction had 12 bases not matched to a gene; V was cut back by 0 bases and J by 7 bases. The CDR3 here is CAISESVGTGSIGGELFF. DNA for the CDR3: TGTGCCATCAGTGAGTCAGTGGGGACAGGGTCGATCGGCGGGGAGCTGTTTTTT.

The chain uses TRBV29-1 and TRBJ2-5, with 8 bases lining up with TRBD2. Germline V lookup: CDR1 SQVTM, CDR2 ANQGSEA. After removal of 4 bases from V and 6 bases from J, the junction contained 10 bases not matched to a gene. The CDR3 has 14 residues. For the CDR3, the DNA is TGCAGCGTTGGGGCGGGAGGAGGGCAAAAGACCCAGTACTTC. It encodes CSVGAGGGQKTQYF.

The DNA for the CDR3 is TGTGCCAGCAGCCAAGATCTCGGTCAGCCCGCAACTAATGAAAAACTGTTTTTT. Residues: CASSQDLGQPATNEKLFF. The chain employs TRBV4-2 and TRBJ1-4; no clear D gene. V lost 0 bases and J 0 bases, leaving 14 bases between the germline ends. In germline, CDR1 is LGHNA, CDR2 YNFKEQ. The CDR3 length is 18 residues.

In its sample, this clone was seen a few times. Other DNA variants within this sample encode the same CDR3. The V gene is TRBV7-9, the J gene TRBJ2-7, with D unresolved. The CDR3 sequence is 11 residues long. Per germline, CDR1 SEHNR and CDR2 FQNEAQ (reference sequence). V lost 1 base, J lost 3 bases, and 1 base lay in between. The chain's CDR3 is CASSLVYEQYF. The CDR3 DNA reads TGTGCCAGCAGCTTAGTCTACGAGCAGTACTTC. The full variable domain, with the rest looked up from reference TRBV7-9 and TRBJ2-7, is DTGVSQNPRHKITKRGQNVTFRCDPISEHNRLYWYRQTLGQGPEFLTYFQNEAQLEKSRLLSDRFSAERPKGSFSTLEIQRTEQGDSAMYLCASSLVYEQYFGPGTRLTVT.

The gene calls are TRBV6-5 and TRBJ1-5; D unclear. Trimming took off 6 bases at V and 5 bases at J, with 11 bases between the two ends. Per the germline V gene, CDR1 is MNHEY and CDR2 is SVGAGI. The length of the CDR3 is 13 residues. The CDR3 is CASRPLSDQPQHF. CDR3 DNA: TGTGCCAGCAGGCCTTTAAGCGATCAGCCCCAGCATTTT.

The V gene is TRBV13, the J gene TRBJ2-5; TRBD2 aligns across 8 bases. The germline gives CDR1 PRHDT, CDR2 FYEKMQ (reference sequence). Trimming at V came to 3 bases and at J to 4 bases, leaving 7 bases not matched to a gene. This CDR3 contains 15 residues. Written as DNA, the CDR3 is TGTGCCAGCAGCTTGACCGGGAGGGCCAGAGAGACCCAGTACTTC. This encodes CASSLTGRARETQYF.

The V gene is TRBV4-2, the J gene TRBJ2-7; 9 positions match TRBD1. Germline V gene sequence: CDR1 LGHNA, CDR2 YNFKEQ. This CDR3 comprises 16 residues. The V gene end was trimmed by 0 bases and the J gene end by 3 bases; junction bases not matched to a gene: 6. CDR3 sequence (DNA): TGTGCCAGCAGCCAAGATTCAGGGACAGGGATCTACGAGCAGTACTTC. It codes for CASSQDSGTGIYEQYF.

The rearrangement uses TRBV21-1 and TRBJ1-2. TRBV21-1 is a listed pseudogene. The CDR3 runs 11 residues. The CDR3 DNA follows: TGTGCCAGCAGCTGGGGGGAAGGCTACACCTTC. This sequence encodes CASSWGEGYTF.